The next 25 T cell receptor beta chains were all read from a single sample in a study of blood T cell repertoires in COVID-19. TCRdb keeps only in-frame clones here, not all; method: immunoSEQ multiplex PCR. The profile shows some 260,000 clones, approximately 90% of them singletons. The sequencing input was PBMCs or T cells enriched from blood (not recorded which). These receptor sequences come from a middle-aged man who had recovered from COVID-19.

The genes are TRBV4-2 and TRBJ2-2, with D perhaps TRBD1 (5 bases). The V gene's germline CDR1 is LGHNA and CDR2 YNFKEQ. Trimming removed 1 base at V and 4 bases at J, with 13 bases between. This CDR3 has 16 residues. The CDR3 here is CASSQGAGYGTGELFF. The CDR3 bases are TGTGCCAGCAGCCAAGGGGCAGGGTATGGCACCGGGGAGCTGTTTTTT.

This chain connects TRBV6-1 to TRBJ1-2, with a weak D call TRBD1 (5 bases). The CDR3 length is 17 residues. The germline V gene encodes CDR1 MNHNS and CDR2 SASEGT. Trimming shortened V by 2 bases and J by 2 bases, and 18 bases separated the two germline ends. The CDR3 region has the DNA TGTGCCAGCAGTGAAAGTGGGTCTTGGGGCACCAACTATGGCTACACCTTC. As protein: CASSESGSWGTNYGYTF.

This rearrangement joins TRBV7-9 to TRBJ1-1, with D possibly being TRBD1 (6 bases). Trimming shortened V by 5 bases and J by 2 bases, and 21 bases separated the two germline ends. The CDR3 loop spans 17 amino acids. Germline V gene lookup returns CDR1 SEHNR and CDR2 FQNEAQ (reference sequence). The CDR3 here is CASSPRPPGQKNTEAFF. The CDR3 bases are TGTGCCAGCAGCCCCCGTCCCCCGGGACAAAAAAACACTGAAGCTTTCTTT. Filled out from reference TRBV7-9 and TRBJ1-1, the complete variable domain reads DTGVSQNPRHKITKRGQNVTFRCDPISEHNRLYWYRQTLGQGPEFLTYFQNEAQLEKSRLLSDRFSAERPKGSFSTLEIQRTEQGDSAMYLCASSPRPPGQKNTEAFFGQGTRLTVV.

The table lists this clone with a count of one. CDR3 sequence (DNA): TGCACCAGCAGCCACCCCACAGGGCTGAGCTCCTATAATTCACCCCTCCACTTT. Its protein product is CTSSHPTGLSSYNSPLHF. The rearrangement uses TRBV1 and TRBJ1-6; the table's D gene call, TRBD1, was not cross checked with the DNA. TRBV1 is reported as a pseudogene. The length of the CDR3 is 18 residues.

V gene TRBV6-6 combines with J gene TRBJ2-7; D is perhaps TRBD1 (5 bases). This CDR3 has 13 residues. From germline, CDR1 is MNHNY and CDR2 SVGAGI (reference sequence). Trimming left V 8 bases short and J 0 bases short, with 11 bases between. The CDR3 sequence: CASGRQYSYEQYF. The CDR3 region has the DNA TGTGCCAGCGGCCGACAGTACTCCTACGAGCAGTACTTC.

The genes are TRBV5-1 and TRBJ2-2; 7 bases align to TRBD1. The ends lost 4 bases at V and 4 bases at J; junction bases unmatched: 4. The CDR3 is 14 amino acids. Per the germline V gene, CDR1 is SGHRS and CDR2 is YFSETQ. This CDR3 reads CASSVGQATGELFF. As DNA, the CDR3 is TGCGCCAGCAGCGTCGGACAGGCCACCGGGGAGCTGTTTTTT.

The gene calls are TRBV6-5 and TRBJ2-2; a weak D match, TRBD2 (5 bases). From germline, CDR1 is MNHEY and CDR2 SVGAGI. The CDR3 is 15 amino acids. The V end lost 2 bases, the J end lost 7 bases, and 14 bases lay between the germline ends. CDR3: CASSYGVLRVGELFF. The CDR3 DNA reads TGTGCCAGCAGTTACGGGGTTCTGAGGGTCGGGGAGCTGTTTTTT.

This rearrangement joins TRBV5-4 to TRBJ1-1; no clear D gene. The V gene's germline CDR1 is SGHNT and CDR2 YYREEE (reference sequence). Trimming took 4 bases from V and 1 from J, leaving 8 bases between them. CDR3 size: 13 residues. This chain's CDR3 is CASSVGANTEAFF. The CDR3 nucleotides are TGTGCCAGCAGCGTGGGCGCGAACACTGAAGCTTTCTTT.

In DNA form, the CDR3 reads TGTGCCAGCTCACCTCTACCCGGGAGAAATAATTCACCCCTCCACTTT. Its protein is CASSPLPGRNNSPLHF. The V and J genes are TRBV18 and TRBJ1-6; D not certain. Trimming cost V 3 bases and J 5 bases, with 14 bases left between them. Germline V lookup: CDR1 KGHSH, CDR2 LQKENI. There are 16 residues in the CDR3.

The chain joins TRBV7-3 to TRBJ2-1, with 9 nucleotides matching TRBD1. This CDR3 spans 14 amino acids. Unmatched junction bases numbered 9, after V lost 6 bases and J lost 9 bases. The germline gives CDR1 SGHTA, CDR2 FQGTGA. The CDR3 DNA follows: TGTGCCAGCAGACCCACAGGGGGCGGAGGTGAGCAGTTCTTC. It translates to CASRPTGGGGEQFF.

This chain joins TRBV3-1 (or the pseudogene TRBV3-2) and TRBJ2-1, with a weak D call TRBD1 (5 bases). Deletions cut 4 bases from V and 8 bases from J, with 21 bases between. The CDR3 is 16 residues long. Germline assignment: CDR1 LGHDT and CDR2 YNNKEL (reference sequence). The CDR3 loop reads CASSPKGETASDEQFF. The CDR3 DNA sequence: TGTGCCAGCAGCCCCAAAGGGGAAACTGCGTCGGATGAGCAGTTCTTC.

The chain combines TRBV5-5 with TRBJ1-5; 8 bases line up with TRBD1. Germline assignment: CDR1 SGHKS and CDR2 YYEKEE (reference sequence). The V segment lost 7 bases and the J segment 2 bases; nucleotides outside the gene matches: 8. The CDR3 contains 15 residues. Written as DNA, the CDR3 is TGTGCCAGCGGCGGGACAGGTGGTGGCAATCAGCCCCAGCATTTT. Protein: CASGGTGGGNQPQHF.

V and J are TRBV6-5 and TRBJ2-1; a possible D gene is TRBD2 (6 bases). The CDR3 length is 13 residues. The germline CDR1 and CDR2 sequences are MNHEY and SVGAGI. Between the trimmed V and J ends, which lost 7 bases and 7 bases, there was a span of 14 bases. CDR3 nucleotide sequence: TGTGCCAGCATGCGGGATGGCCCAAATGAGCAGTTCTTC. Its protein product is CASMRDGPNEQFF.

This clone showed up just a few times. This sequence joins TRBV18 and TRBJ2-7, with D possibly being TRBD1 (5 bases). The ends were cut back, 0 bases at V and 0 bases at J, with 9 bases in the middle. Germline values: CDR1 KGHSH, CDR2 LQKENI. CDR3 size: 15 residues. The CDR3 loop is CASSPPTGASYEQYF. The CDR3 nucleotides are TGTGCCAGCTCACCACCAACAGGCGCCTCCTACGAGCAGTACTTC.

The chain recombines TRBV23-1 with TRBJ1-3, with a tentative D call TRBD1 (5 bases). TRBV23-1 is treated as an ORF (open reading frame) with a function not yet certain. The CDR3 runs to 15 residues. Deletions cut 6 bases from V and 0 bases from J, with 12 bases between. The CDR3 region has the DNA TGCGCCAGCAGGACAGTTCCTCGCTCTGGAAACACCATATATTTT. It specifies CASRTVPRSGNTIYF.

J is TRBJ2-7 and V is TRBV7-2, with TRBD2 matching 12 bases. Germline trimming cut 2 bases from V and 7 bases from J; bases unmatched to any gene: 3. Germline loops: CDR1 SGHTA, CDR2 FQGNSA. This CDR3 spans 14 amino acids. The CDR3 loop is CASSLSGLAGEQYF. The CDR3 DNA follows: TGTGCCAGCAGCTTATCAGGACTAGCGGGAGAGCAGTACTTC.

Remarks on this clone: The identical CDR3 is also encoded by other nucleotide sequences in the sample. The rearrangement links TRBV30 to TRBJ1-2; maybe TRBD1 (5 bases). Germline CDR1 GTSNPN, CDR2 SVGIG (reference sequence). This CDR3 is built from 12 residues. The germline V and J ends were trimmed by 2 bases and 4 bases, with 8 bases remaining between them. CDR3 loop: CAWSRQSYGYTF. The CDR3 DNA follows: TGTGCCTGGAGTCGACAGAGCTATGGCTACACCTTC.

This chain links TRBV4-1 with TRBJ2-3, with 7 positions matching TRBD1. This CDR3 contains 15 residues. With 5 bases clipped from V and 0 bases from J, the junction kept 5 bases outside the gene matches. The germline V gene has CDR1 MGHRA and CDR2 YSYEKL. The CDR3: CASSYEGQSTDTQYF. CDR3 sequence (DNA): TGCGCCAGCAGCTACGAGGGACAGAGCACAGATACGCAGTATTTT.

This chain joins TRBV19 and TRBJ1-1, with 9 bases matching TRBD1. Trimming cost V 6 bases and J 7 bases; bases outside gene matches: 30. The CDR3 runs 21 residues. Germline V gene data show CDR1 as LNHDA and CDR2 as SQIVND (reference sequence). CDR3 DNA sequence: TGTGCCAGTAGAGTAGGTTCCGGGACAGGGTTGTTACTTGATAGGGTCGGTGAAGCTTTCTTT. Amino acid sequence: CASRVGSGTGLLLDRVGEAFF.

The rearrangement joins TRBV7-2 to TRBJ1-3; 8 nucleotides line up with TRBD1. After removal of 3 bases from V and 2 bases from J, the junction contained 0 bases not matched to a gene. This CDR3 contains 14 residues. Looked up from germline, CDR1 is SGHTA and CDR2 is FQGNSA. The CDR3, as DNA: TGTGCCAGCAGCTTGACAGGGGCTGGAAACACCATATATTTT. Translated: CASSLTGAGNTIYF.

This clone appeared a single time. The chain links TRBV5-5 to TRBJ1-1, with a possible D match to TRBD1 (6 bases). V dropped 1 base and J dropped 5 bases, with 15 bases sitting between them. The CDR3 is 15 amino acids. CDR1 is SGHKS, CDR2 YYEKEE, per germline (reference sequence). The CDR3 reads CASSLTGQGFTEAFF. For the CDR3, the DNA is TGTGCCAGCAGCTTGACTGGGCAGGGGTTTACTGAAGCTTTCTTT.

The CDR3 region is CASSLDTPYSGVGTEAFF. CDR3 coding DNA: TGTGCCAGCAGCTTAGATACGCCGTACTCGGGGGTCGGGACTGAAGCTTTCTTT. The chain employs TRBV7-9 and TRBJ1-1; D perhaps matches TRBD1 (5 bases). This CDR3 spans 18 amino acids. CDR1 and CDR2 from the germline V gene are SEHNR and FQNEAQ (reference sequence). Trimming shortened V by 1 base and J by 5 bases, and 23 bases separated the two germline ends. The full variable domain, with the rest looked up from reference TRBV7-9 and TRBJ1-1, is DTGVSQNPRHKITKRGQNVTFRCDPISEHNRLYWYRQTLGQGPEFLTYFQNEAQLEKSRLLSDRFSAERPKGSFSTLEIQRTEQGDSAMYLCASSLDTPYSGVGTEAFFGQGTRLTVV.

This chain uses TRBV5-1 with TRBJ2-1; TRBD2 matches 8 bases. Germline V gives CDR1 SGHRS, CDR2 YFSETQ. V lost 0 bases, J lost 8 bases, and 10 bases stayed unmatched. CDR3 size: 16 residues. The CDR3 sequence is CASSLGSSTSVDEQFF. CDR3 coding DNA: TGCGCCAGCAGCTTGGGGTCTTCGACTAGCGTTGATGAGCAGTTCTTC.

The rearrangement uses TRBV5-1 and TRBJ1-6, with D perhaps matching TRBD1 (5 bases). The CDR3 has 14 amino acids. Trimming removed 0 bases at V and 10 bases at J, with 11 bases between. Per germline, CDR1 SGHRS and CDR2 YFSETQ. The chain's CDR3 is CASSLAGYGSPLHF. CDR3 nucleotides: TGCGCCAGCAGCTTGGCAGGGTACGGGTCACCCCTCCACTTT.

The table lists this clone with a few counts. This chain's CDR3 is CASSPNSYGYTF. The CDR3 DNA reads TGTGCCAGCAGCCCCAACAGCTATGGCTACACCTTC. The chain joins TRBV14 to TRBJ1-2; unclear D gene. The CDR3 covers 12 residues. Looked up from germline, CDR1 is SGHDN and CDR2 is FVKESK. V was pared by 4 bases and J by 4 bases, with 7 bases between.